Following are 7 T cell receptor beta chains from one sample sequenced in a study of T cells expressing NK-cell markers. TCRdb processed the 5' RACE reads again and assigns one entry to each CDR3 protein, with no DNA. This listing includes 400,000 to 550,000 distinct CDR3 sequences. The sample was blood T cells: a sorted CD56 or NKG2C T cell subset, CD4+ or CD8+ T cells, or bulk PBMC T cells (not recorded which). These receptors originate from a woman between 18 and 69 years old in good health.

V gene TRBV27 combines with J gene TRBJ2-7. There are 13 residues in the CDR3. The V gene's germline CDR1 is MNHEY and CDR2 SMNVEV (reference sequence). This CDR3 is CASSLLSSYEQYF.

The chain uses TRBV5-4 and TRBJ1-6; TCRdb gives TRBD1 as the D gene, but with no DNA this cannot be confirmed. This CDR3 has 13 amino acids. CDR1 SGHNT and CDR2 YYREEE come from the germline V gene (reference sequence). CDR3 region: CAGGGGANSPLHF.

The V and J genes are TRBV19 and TRBJ2-3; TCRdb's assignment of TRBD1 cannot be checked, as there is no DNA. CDR3 size: 15 residues. Germline assignment: CDR1 LNHDA and CDR2 SQIVND (reference sequence). The CDR3 reads CASTQARGRADTQYF.

This chain joins TRBV7-9 and TRBJ1-4. Germline V CDR1 and CDR2: SEHNR, FQNEAQ (reference sequence). This CDR3 contains 12 residues. The CDR3 sequence: CASTPSHEKLFF.

The chain couples TRBV4-3 to TRBJ2-5. The germline V gene has CDR1 LGHNA and CDR2 YSLEER. The CDR3 is 16 residues long. The CDR3: CASSQDLGVGPETQYF.

The V and J genes are TRBV20-1 and TRBJ2-2; TCRdb's D call of TRBD1 is untestable without DNA. Germline V CDR1 and CDR2: DFQATT, SNEGSKA (reference sequence). This CDR3 spans 12 amino acids. The CDR3 spells CSAPRGTGELFF.

The V gene is TRBV18, the J gene TRBJ1-1. Germline loops: CDR1 KGHSH, CDR2 LQKENI. The CDR3 extends over 15 amino acids. The CDR3 is CASSPKLDGNTEAFF.